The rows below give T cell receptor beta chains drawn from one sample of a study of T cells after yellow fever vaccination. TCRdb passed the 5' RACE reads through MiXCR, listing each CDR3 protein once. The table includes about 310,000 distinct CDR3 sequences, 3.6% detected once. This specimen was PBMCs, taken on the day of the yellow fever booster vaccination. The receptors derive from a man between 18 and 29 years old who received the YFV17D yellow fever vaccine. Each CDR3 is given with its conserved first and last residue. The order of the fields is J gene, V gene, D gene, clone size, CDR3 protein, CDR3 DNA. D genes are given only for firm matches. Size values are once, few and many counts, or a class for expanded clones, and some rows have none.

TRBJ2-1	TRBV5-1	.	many	CASSLVWLPGMDEQFF	TGCGCCAGCAGCTTGGTCTGGCTGCCCGGGATGGATGAGCAGTTCTTC
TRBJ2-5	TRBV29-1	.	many	CSGGPGKETQYF	TGCAGCGGCGGCCCGGGAAAAGAGACCCAGTACTTC
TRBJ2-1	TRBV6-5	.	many	CASSFRDGDNEQFF	TGTGCCAGCAGTTTCCGGGACGGAGACAATGAGCAGTTCTTC
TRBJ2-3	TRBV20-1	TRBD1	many	CSANRGLGTDTQYF	TGCAGTGCAAACAGGGGGCTGGGCACAGATACGCAGTATTTT
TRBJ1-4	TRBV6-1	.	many	CASSAAGEKLFF	TGTGCCAGTAGTGCGGCAGGGGAAAAACTGTTTTTT
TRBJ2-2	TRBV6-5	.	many	CASSTYRGGTGELFF	TGTGCCAGCAGTACCTACAGGGGAGGCACCGGGGAGCTGTTTTTT
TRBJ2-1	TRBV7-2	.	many	CASSSSHAGQPVLFF	TGTGCCAGCAGCTCATCACATGCGGGACAGCCGGTCCTGTTCTTC
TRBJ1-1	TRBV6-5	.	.	CASSYSQETEAFF	TGTGCCAGCAGTTATTCACAGGAGACTGAAGCTTTCTTT
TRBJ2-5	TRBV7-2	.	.	CASSPYITTWGQYF	TGTGCCAGCAGCCCCTATATCACCACATGGGGCCAGTACTTC
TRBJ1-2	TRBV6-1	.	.	CASSERDGGFYGYTF	TGTGCCAGCAGTGAGCGGGACGGGGGCTTCTATGGCTACACCTTC
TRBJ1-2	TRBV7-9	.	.	CASTSERIDGYTF	TGTGCCAGCACCTCAGAGCGGATTGATGGCTACACCTTC
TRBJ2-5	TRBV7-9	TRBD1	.	CASSFRLDRGKETQYF	TGTGCCAGCAGCTTTAGGTTGGACAGGGGGAAAGAGACCCAGTACTTC
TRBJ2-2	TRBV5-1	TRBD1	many	CASSSAGQGNTGELFF	TGCGCCAGCAGCTCAGCGGGACAGGGTAACACCGGGGAGCTGTTTTTT
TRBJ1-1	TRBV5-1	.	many	CASSRDPANTEAFF	TGCGCCAGCAGCCGGGACCCAGCGAACACTGAAGCTTTCTTT
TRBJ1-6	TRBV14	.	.	CASSRLPPREGSPLHF	TGTGCCAGCAGCCGGCTACCCCCCAGGGAGGGGTCACCCCTCCACTTT
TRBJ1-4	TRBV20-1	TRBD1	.	CSASNGGQGAKLFF	TGCAGTGCTAGTAACGGGGGACAGGGGGCGAAACTGTTTTTT
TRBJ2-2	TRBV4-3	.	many	CASSQVLNTGELFF	TGCGCCAGCAGCCAAGTCCTAAACACCGGGGAGCTGTTTTTT
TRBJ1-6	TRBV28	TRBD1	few	CASLGQGGSPLHF	TGTGCCAGCCTGGGACAGGGAGGTTCACCCCTCCACTTT
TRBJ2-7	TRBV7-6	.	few	CASSGNRFLDEQYF	TGTGCCAGCAGCGGAAACAGGTTTCTCGACGAGCAGTACTTC
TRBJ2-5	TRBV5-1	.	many	CASSLERSQETQYF	TGCGCCAGCAGCTTGGAGAGAAGCCAAGAGACCCAGTACTTC
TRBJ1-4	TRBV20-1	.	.	CSAGPSGAEKLFF	TGCAGTGCTGGCCCTTCTGGGGCTGAAAAACTGTTTTTT
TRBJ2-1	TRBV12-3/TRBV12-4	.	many	CASSHPRDSTYNEQFF	TGTGCCAGCAGCCATCCTCGGGACTCAACCTACAATGAGCAGTTCTTC
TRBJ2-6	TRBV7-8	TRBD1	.	CASSSPRTGDVAGANVLTF	TGTGCCAGCAGCTCCCCAAGGACAGGGGATGTCGCTGGGGCCAACGTCCTGACTTTC
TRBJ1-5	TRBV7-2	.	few	CASSLVAVDQPQHF	TGTGCCAGCAGCCTAGTCGCCGTAGATCAGCCCCAGCATTTT
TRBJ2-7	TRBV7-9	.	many	CASSLAGTPYEQYF	TGTGCCAGCAGCTTAGCAGGGACACCCTACGAGCAGTACTTC
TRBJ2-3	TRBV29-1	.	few	CSVRKRPEGTDTQYF	TGCAGCGTTAGAAAGCGCCCGGAGGGCACAGATACGCAGTATTTT
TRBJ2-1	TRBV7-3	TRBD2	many	CASSPLAGPYNEQFF	TGTGCCAGCAGCCCACTAGCGGGGCCGTACAATGAGCAGTTCTTC
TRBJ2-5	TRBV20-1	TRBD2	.	CSAALAGGPQETQYF	TGCAGTGCAGCCCTAGCGGGGGGGCCCCAAGAGACCCAGTACTTC
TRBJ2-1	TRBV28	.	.	CASSPIDLRAVARYNEQFF	TGTGCCAGCAGCCCTATTGATCTTAGAGCCGTGGCTCGGTACAATGAGCAGTTCTTC
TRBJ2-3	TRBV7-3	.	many	CASSPGGWGSTDTQYF	TGTGCCAGCAGCCCCGGGGGCTGGGGGAGCACAGATACGCAGTATTTT
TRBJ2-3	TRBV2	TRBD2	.	CASSVGGGAGTDTQYF	TGTGCCAGCAGTGTGGGCGGGGGGGCCGGCACAGATACGCAGTATTTT
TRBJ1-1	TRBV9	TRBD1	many	CASGAGGLNTEAFF	TGTGCCAGCGGGGCAGGGGGTTTGAACACTGAAGCTTTCTTT
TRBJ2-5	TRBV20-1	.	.	CSASWGGETQYF	TGCAGTGCTAGCTGGGGCGGGGAGACCCAGTACTTC
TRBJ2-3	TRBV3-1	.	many	CASSALGGDTQYF	TGTGCCAGCAGCGCGCTAGGGGGAGATACGCAGTATTTT
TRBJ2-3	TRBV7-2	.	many	CASRTARGGTQYF	TGTGCCAGCAGGACGGCCCGTGGAGGCACGCAGTATTTT
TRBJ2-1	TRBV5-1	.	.	CASSLAVQNNEQFF	TGCGCCAGCAGCTTGGCCGTCCAAAACAATGAGCAGTTCTTC
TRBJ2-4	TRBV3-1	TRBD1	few	CASSENFGTEKNIQYF	TGTGCCAGCAGCGAAAATTTTGGGACAGAAAAAAACATTCAGTACTTC
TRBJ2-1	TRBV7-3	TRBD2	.	CASSPSTSGGATYNEQFF	TGTGCCAGCAGTCCTTCAACTAGCGGGGGGGCGACCTACAATGAGCAGTTCTTC
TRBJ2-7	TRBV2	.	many	CASREDEQYF	TGTGCCAGCCGCGAGGACGAGCAGTACTTC
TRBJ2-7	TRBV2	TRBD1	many	CASSKTGYEQYF	TGTGCCAGCAGTAAGACAGGGTACGAGCAGTACTTC
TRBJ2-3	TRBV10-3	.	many	CAISKEQVTDTQYF	TGTGCCATCAGTAAGGAACAAGTCACAGATACGCAGTATTTT
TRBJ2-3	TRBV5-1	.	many	CASSQQDTQYF	TGCGCCAGCAGCCAACAAGATACGCAGTATTTT
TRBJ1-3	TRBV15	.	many	CATSRDGAGGNTIYF	TGTGCCACCAGCAGAGATGGGGCCGGAGGAAACACCATATATTTT